This note documents a single T cell receptor (beta chain) sequence. The antigen remains unidentified. Generated by immunoSEQ multiplex PCR, the TCRdb table keeps only in-frame clones and is missing some. Of tens of thousands of clones in the sample, 84% are singletons; the top ten hold over 25%. This record comes from a study of EBV T-cell therapy then PD-1 blockade in nasopharyngeal carcinoma. Treatment denoted: AdE1-LMPpoly-expanded autologous EBV-specific T-cell therapy followed by anti-PD-1 nivolumab. V gave up 6 bases and J gave up 5 bases, with 17 bases separating them. Germline V gene sequence: CDR1 KGHSH, CDR2 LQKENI. This CDR3 comprises 15 residues.

This receptor was obtained from a man aged 40-50 years with nasopharyngeal carcinoma. The sample was CD8+ T cells from blood, taken between days 55 and 70 from a patient whose treatment included autologous EBV-specific T cells and nivolumab. The chain carries TRBV18 and TRBJ2-1; D is possibly TRBD2 (5 bases). This chain's CDR3 is CASSPLGAGHNEQFF. In DNA, the CDR3 is TGTGCCAGCTCCCCCCTAGGTGCGGGCCACAATGAGCAGTTCTTC.